This T cell receptor beta chain is from a study of early T cells in non-severe SARS-CoV-2 infection. On the study more broadly: Investigators sequenced bulk RNA drawn from unsorted whole blood, and chains remained unpaired. Whole-study findings and limits: Anti-spike CD8 responses were favored in VDJdb matching, and private and CD4 specificities were missed.

Individual cDNA molecules each received unique molecular identifiers attached to them. In TCRdb, the 5' RACE reads were re-called with MiXCR into one record per CDR3 protein. Of 55,000 or so distinct CDR3 sequences listed, approximately 6.2% are singletons. Germline V CDR1 and CDR2: SGHAT, FQNNGV. The CDR3 is 10 amino acids. V was shortened by 11 bases and J by 3 bases, with 8 bases between the two germline ends. This clonotype was counted many times. Its antigen remains unidentified. Sequenced sample: whole blood. The chain joins TRBV11-2 to TRBJ2-7; TRBD1 is a possible D gene (6 bases). The sequence was collected from an adult who was a healthcare worker with PCR-confirmed SARS-CoV-2 infection or an uninfected control (not recorded which). CDR3 nucleotide sequence: TGTGCCCTAGGGGGCTACGAGCAGTACTTC. This gives the protein CALGGYEQYF. The variable domain in full, with the rest retrieved from reference TRBV11-2 and TRBJ2-7, is EAGVAQSPRYKIIEKRQSVAFWCNPISGHATLYWYQQILGQGPKLLIQFQNNGVVDDSQLPKDRFSAERLKGVDSTLKIQPAKLEDSAVYLCALGGYEQYFGPGTRLTVT.